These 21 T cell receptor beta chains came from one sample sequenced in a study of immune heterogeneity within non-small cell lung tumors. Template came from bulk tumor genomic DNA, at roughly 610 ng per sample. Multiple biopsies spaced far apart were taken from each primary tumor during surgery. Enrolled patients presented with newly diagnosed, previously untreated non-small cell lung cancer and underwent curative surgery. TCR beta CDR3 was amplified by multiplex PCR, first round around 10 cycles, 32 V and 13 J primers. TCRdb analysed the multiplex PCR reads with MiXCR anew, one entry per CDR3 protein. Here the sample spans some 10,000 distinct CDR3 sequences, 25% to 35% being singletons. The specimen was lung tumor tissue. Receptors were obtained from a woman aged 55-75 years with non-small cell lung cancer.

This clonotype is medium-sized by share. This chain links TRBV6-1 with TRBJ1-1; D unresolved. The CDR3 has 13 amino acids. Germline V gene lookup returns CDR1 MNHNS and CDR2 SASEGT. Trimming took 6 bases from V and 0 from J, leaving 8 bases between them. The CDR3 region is CASRRAMNTEAFF. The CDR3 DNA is TGTGCCAGCAGAAGGGCCATGAACACTGAAGCTTTCTTT.

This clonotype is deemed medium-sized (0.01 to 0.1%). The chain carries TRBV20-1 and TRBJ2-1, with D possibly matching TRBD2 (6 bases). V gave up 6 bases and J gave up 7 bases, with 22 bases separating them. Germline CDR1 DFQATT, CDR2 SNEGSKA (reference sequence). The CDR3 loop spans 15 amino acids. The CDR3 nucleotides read TGCAGTGCACAAACTAGCAGACGGAGATGGAATGAGCAGTTCTTC. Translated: CSAQTSRRRWNEQFF.

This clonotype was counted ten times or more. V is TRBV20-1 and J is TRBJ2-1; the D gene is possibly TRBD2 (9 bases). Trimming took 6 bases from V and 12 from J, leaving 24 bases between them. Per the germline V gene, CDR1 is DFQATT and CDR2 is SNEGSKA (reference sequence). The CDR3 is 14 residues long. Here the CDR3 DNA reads TGCAGTGCCAGGGGGCGGGCGGGAGGGCTAGGGCAGTTCTTC. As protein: CSARGRAGGLGQFF.

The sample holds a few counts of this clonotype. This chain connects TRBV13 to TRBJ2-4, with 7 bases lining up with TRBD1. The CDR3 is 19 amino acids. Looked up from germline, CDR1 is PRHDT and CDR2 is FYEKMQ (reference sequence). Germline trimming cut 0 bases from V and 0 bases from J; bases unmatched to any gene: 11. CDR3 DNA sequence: TGTGCCAGCAGCTTAGGGGCGGACAGGTGGGAACTAGCCAAAAACATTCAGTACTTC. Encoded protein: CASSLGADRWELAKNIQYF.

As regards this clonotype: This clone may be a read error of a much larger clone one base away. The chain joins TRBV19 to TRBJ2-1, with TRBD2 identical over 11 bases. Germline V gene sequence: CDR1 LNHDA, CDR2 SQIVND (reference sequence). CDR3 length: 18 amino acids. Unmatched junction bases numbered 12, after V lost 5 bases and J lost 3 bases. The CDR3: CASSPTSGSRAYYNEQFF. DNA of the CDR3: TGTGCCAGTAGTCCAACTAGCGGGAGCAGGGCCTACTACAATGAGCAGTTCTTC.

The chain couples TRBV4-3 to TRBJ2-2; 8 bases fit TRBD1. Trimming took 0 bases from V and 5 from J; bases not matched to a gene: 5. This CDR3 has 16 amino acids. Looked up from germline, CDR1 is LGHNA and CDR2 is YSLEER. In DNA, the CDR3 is TGCGCCAGCAGCCAAGAACCGCAGGGGGCGACCGGGGAGCTGTTTTTT. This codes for CASSQEPQGATGELFF.

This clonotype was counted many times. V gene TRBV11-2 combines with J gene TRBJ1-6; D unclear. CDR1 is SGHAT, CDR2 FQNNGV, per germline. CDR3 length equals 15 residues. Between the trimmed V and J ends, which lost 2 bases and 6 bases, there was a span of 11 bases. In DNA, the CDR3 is TGTGCCAGCAGCTTAAGGGAGGGCGGTAATTCACCCCTCCACTTT. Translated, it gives CASSLREGGNSPLHF.

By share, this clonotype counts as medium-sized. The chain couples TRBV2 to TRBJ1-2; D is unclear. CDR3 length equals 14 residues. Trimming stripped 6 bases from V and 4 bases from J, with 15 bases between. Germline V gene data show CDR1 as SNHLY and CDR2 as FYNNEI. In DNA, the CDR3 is TGTGCCAGCAGGGCCCGTGGCGACCTCTATGGCTACACCTTC. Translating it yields CASRARGDLYGYTF.

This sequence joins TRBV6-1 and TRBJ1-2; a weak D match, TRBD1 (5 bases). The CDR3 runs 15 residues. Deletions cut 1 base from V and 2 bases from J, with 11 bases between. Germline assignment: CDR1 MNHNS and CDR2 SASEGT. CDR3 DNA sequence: TGTGCCAGCAGTGAAGGTCGCAGGGCAAACTATGGCTACACCTTC. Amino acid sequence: CASSEGRRANYGYTF.

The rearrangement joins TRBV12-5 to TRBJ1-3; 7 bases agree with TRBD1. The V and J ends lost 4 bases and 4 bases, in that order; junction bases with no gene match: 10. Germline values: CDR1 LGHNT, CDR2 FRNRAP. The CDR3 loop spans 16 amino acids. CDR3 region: CASGSRTGPSGNTIYF. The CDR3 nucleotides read TGTGCTAGTGGTTCCAGGACAGGCCCTTCGGGAAACACCATATATTTT.

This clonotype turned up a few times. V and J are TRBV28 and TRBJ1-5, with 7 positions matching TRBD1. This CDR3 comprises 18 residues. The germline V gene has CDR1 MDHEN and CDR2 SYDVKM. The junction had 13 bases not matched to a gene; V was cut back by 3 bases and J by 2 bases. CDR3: CASSFLSTGDIGNQPQHF. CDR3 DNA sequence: TGTGCCAGCAGTTTTTTGTCTACAGGGGATATCGGCAATCAGCCCCAGCATTTT. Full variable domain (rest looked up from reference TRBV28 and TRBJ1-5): DVKVTQSSRYLVKRTGEKVFLECVQDMDHENMFWYRQDPGLGLRLIYFSYDVKMKEKGDIPEGYSVSREKKERFSLILESASTNQTSMYLCASSFLSTGDIGNQPQHFGDGTRLSIL.

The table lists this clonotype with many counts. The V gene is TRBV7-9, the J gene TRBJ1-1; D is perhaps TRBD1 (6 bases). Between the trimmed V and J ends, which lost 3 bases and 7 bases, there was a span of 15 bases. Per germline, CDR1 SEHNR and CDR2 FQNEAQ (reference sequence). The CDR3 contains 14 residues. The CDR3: CASSFSGTPYEAFF. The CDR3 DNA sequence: TGTGCCAGCAGCTTCTCCGGGACACCCTATGAAGCTTTCTTT.

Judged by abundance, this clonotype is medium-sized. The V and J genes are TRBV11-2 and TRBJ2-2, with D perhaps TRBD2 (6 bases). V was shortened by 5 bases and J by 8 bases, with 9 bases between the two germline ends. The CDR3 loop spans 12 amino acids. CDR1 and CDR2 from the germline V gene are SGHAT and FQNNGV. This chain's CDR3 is CASSRSGGELFF. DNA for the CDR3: TGTGCCAGCAGCCGTAGCGGTGGGGAGCTGTTTTTT.

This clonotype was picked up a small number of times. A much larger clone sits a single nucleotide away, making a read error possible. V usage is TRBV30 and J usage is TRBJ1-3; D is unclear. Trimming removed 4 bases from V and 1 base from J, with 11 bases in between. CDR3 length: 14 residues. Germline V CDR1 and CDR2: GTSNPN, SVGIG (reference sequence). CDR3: CAWTVGVSGNTIYF. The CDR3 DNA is TGTGCCTGGACTGTAGGAGTTTCTGGAAACACCATATATTTT.

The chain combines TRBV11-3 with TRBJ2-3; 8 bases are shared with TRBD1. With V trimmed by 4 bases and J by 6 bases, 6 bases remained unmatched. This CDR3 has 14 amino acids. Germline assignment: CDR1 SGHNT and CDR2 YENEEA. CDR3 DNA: TGTGCCAGCAGCTCACAGGGGGGTTCCGATACGCAGTATTTT. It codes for CASSSQGGSDTQYF. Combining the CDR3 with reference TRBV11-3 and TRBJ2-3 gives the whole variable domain EAGVVQSPRYKIIEKKQPVAFWCNPISGHNTLYWYLQNLGQGPELLIRYENEEAVDDSQLPKDRFSAERLKGVDSTLKIQPAELGDSAVYLCASSSQGGSDTQYFGPGTRLTVL.

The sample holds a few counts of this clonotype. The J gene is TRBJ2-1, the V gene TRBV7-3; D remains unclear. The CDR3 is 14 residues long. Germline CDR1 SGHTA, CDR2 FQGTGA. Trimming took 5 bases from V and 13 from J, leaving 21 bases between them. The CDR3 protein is CASSLGGATPRQFF. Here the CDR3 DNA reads TGTGCCAGCAGCCTAGGTGGAGCGACTCCGAGACAGTTCTTC.

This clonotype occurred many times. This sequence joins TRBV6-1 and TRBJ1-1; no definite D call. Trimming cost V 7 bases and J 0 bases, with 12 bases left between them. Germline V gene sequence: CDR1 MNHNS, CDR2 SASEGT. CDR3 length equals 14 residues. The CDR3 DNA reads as TGTGCCAGCAAGCCCGGGCCTTTGAACACTGAAGCTTTCTTT. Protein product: CASKPGPLNTEAFF.

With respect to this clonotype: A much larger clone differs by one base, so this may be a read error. CDR3 sequence reads: CASMGGATGGYTF. The CDR3, as DNA: TGTGCCAGCATGGGAGGGGCCACGGGGGGCTACACCTTC. This sequence joins TRBV27 and TRBJ1-2; possibly TRBD1 for D (5 bases). The germline CDR1 and CDR2 sequences are MNHEY and SMNVEV (reference sequence). Trimming removed 7 bases at V and 8 bases at J, with 17 bases between. The CDR3 extends over 13 amino acids.

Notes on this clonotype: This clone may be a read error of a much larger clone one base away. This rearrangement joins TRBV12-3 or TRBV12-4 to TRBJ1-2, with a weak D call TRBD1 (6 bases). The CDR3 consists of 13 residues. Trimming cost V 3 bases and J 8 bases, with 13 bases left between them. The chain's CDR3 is CASSFDRPGGYTF. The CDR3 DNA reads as TGTGCCAGCAGTTTCGACAGGCCAGGAGGCTACACCTTC.

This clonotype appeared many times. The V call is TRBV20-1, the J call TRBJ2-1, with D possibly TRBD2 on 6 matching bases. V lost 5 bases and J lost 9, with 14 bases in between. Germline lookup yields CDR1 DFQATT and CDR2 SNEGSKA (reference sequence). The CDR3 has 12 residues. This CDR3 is CSARGTWFEQFF. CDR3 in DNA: TGCAGTGCTCGCGGGACTTGGTTTGAGCAGTTCTTC.

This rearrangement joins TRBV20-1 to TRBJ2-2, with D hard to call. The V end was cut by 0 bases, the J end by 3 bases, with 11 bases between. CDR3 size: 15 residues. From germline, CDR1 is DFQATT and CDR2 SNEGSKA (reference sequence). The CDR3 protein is CSARDLMSDTGELFF. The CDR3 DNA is TGCAGTGCTAGAGATCTGATGTCTGACACCGGGGAGCTGTTTTTT.